These T cell receptor beta chains were read from a single sample in a study of OX40 agonist ivuxolimab in advanced cancers. Here immunoSEQ multiplex PCR was the method, and the copy in TCRdb shows in-frame clones only, minus some. In the table there are about 68,000 clones, 75% to 85% of which are singletons. Sequences were derived from CD4+ or CD8+ T cells sorted from blood, sampled in a trial of the OX40 agonist ivuxolimab. These TCRs come from an adult with an advanced solid tumor such as melanoma, head and neck, liver or kidney cancer. The CDR3 runs from the conserved cysteine through the conserved F or W. A D gene is named only where the DNA matches it firmly. Clone size is shown for a subset of rows, as once, few, many or a class of expanded clone.

J,D,size,V,CDR3,DNA
TRBJ1-4,NA,NA,TRBV7-2,CAVSGGPNEKLFF,TGTGCCGTTAGCGGGGGACCTAATGAAAAACTGTTTTTT
TRBJ2-7,NA,NA,TRBV19,CASSTGQPYEQYF,TGTGCCAGTAGTACCGGACAGCCCTACGAGCAGTACTTC
TRBJ2-5,NA,NA,TRBV19,CASSPDRVSGGRQETQYF,TGTGCCAGTAGTCCAGACAGGGTAAGCGGGGGAAGGCAAGAGACCCAGTACTTC
TRBJ1-2,TRBD1,NA,TRBV28,CASSIPGQGYGYTF,TGTGCCAGCAGTATACCGGGACAGGGCTATGGCTACACCTTC
TRBJ2-5,NA,NA,TRBV6-1,CASSEQTPYQETQYF,TGTGCCAGCAGTGAACAAACACCGTACCAAGAGACCCAGTACTTC
TRBJ2-1,NA,NA,TRBV11-3,CASSLGGVFNEQFF,TGTGCCAGCAGCTTGGGCGGGGTCTTCAATGAGCAGTTCTTC
TRBJ2-7,TRBD1,NA,TRBV29-1,CSVRQGAYEQYF,TGCAGCGTGAGACAGGGGGCATACGAGCAGTACTTC
TRBJ1-6,TRBD1,NA,TRBV5-6,CASSLVDRENSPLHF,TGTGCCAGCAGCTTGGTGGACAGGGAAAATTCACCCCTCCACTTT
TRBJ2-7,TRBD1,NA,TRBV2,CASRQGAQEQYF,TGTGCCAGCAGACAGGGGGCGCAGGAGCAGTACTTC
TRBJ2-6,NA,few,TRBV6-1,CASIISGANVLTF,TGTGCCAGCATCATCTCTGGGGCCAACGTCCTGACTTTC
TRBJ2-3,NA,NA,TRBV7-7,CASSLAGGSSTDTQYF,TGTGCCAGCAGCTTAGCAGGCGGATCGAGCACAGATACGCAGTATTTT
TRBJ1-5,NA,NA,TRBV19,CASSRLIGGSRSNQPQHF,TGTGCCAGTAGCCGCCTGATCGGGGGGAGTCGTAGCAATCAGCCCCAGCATTTT
TRBJ2-5,TRBD2,NA,TRBV6-5,CASSYFASGGKYF,TGTGCCAGCAGTTACTTCGCCTCCGGGGGGAAGTACTTC
TRBJ1-1,NA,NA,TRBV6-5,CASSYAWTGGREAFF,TGTGCCAGCAGTTACGCCTGGACGGGCGGGCGAGAAGCTTTCTTT
TRBJ2-1,TRBD2,NA,TRBV6-6,CASKGGGSRNEQFF,TGTGCCAGCAAAGGCGGGGGAAGCCGTAATGAGCAGTTCTTC
TRBJ2-3,TRBD2,NA,TRBV10-2,CAISAGGGADTQYF,TGCGCCATCTCAGCGGGCGGGGGGGCAGATACGCAGTATTTT
TRBJ2-7,TRBD1,NA,TRBV7-2,CASSLASQGVYEQYF,TGTGCCAGCAGCTTGGCATCACAGGGGGTCTACGAGCAGTACTTC
TRBJ2-2,TRBD2,NA,TRBV7-9,CASSLGSSGATGELFF,TGTGCCAGCAGCTTAGGATCTAGCGGGGCCACCGGGGAGCTGTTTTTT
TRBJ1-5,NA,NA,TRBV5-6,CASSTRRKFSNQPQHF,TGTGCCAGCAGCACCAGACGGAAGTTTAGCAATCAGCCCCAGCATTTT
TRBJ2-7,TRBD1,NA,TRBV6-4,CASSGSGTGSEQYF,TGTGCCAGCAGTGGCTCCGGGACAGGGAGCGAGCAGTACTTC
TRBJ2-5,NA,NA,TRBV6-1,CASSEGRGAWETQYF,TGTGCCAGCAGTGAAGGACGGGGCGCCTGGGAGACCCAGTACTTC
TRBJ2-7,TRBD1,NA,TRBV30,CAWSSRGIREQYF,TGTGCCTGGAGTTCCAGGGGGATCAGAGAGCAGTACTTC
TRBJ2-6,TRBD2,once,TRBV29-1,CSVEGGGTRLSGANVLTF,TGCAGCGTTGAAGGGGGAGGGACCCGGCTCTCTGGGGCCAACGTCCTGACTTTC
TRBJ2-5,NA,NA,TRBV18,CASSPGHLETQYF,TGTGCCAGCTCACCCGGACATTTAGAGACCCAGTACTTC
TRBJ1-3,NA,NA,TRBV6-1,CASSRGASGNTIYF,TGTGCCAGCAGTAGAGGGGCCTCTGGAAACACCATATATTTT
TRBJ2-7,TRBD2,NA,TRBV5-4,CASSPRIGVAGGYEQYF,TGTGCCAGCAGCCCCCGGATAGGAGTAGCGGGGGGTTACGAGCAGTACTTC
TRBJ2-7,NA,NA,TRBV4-1,CASSQVIFSEQYF,TGCGCCAGCAGCCAAGTAATTTTCTCTGAGCAGTACTTC
TRBJ2-7,TRBD1,NA,TRBV10-1,CATGQGINEQYF,TGCGCCACGGGACAGGGGATCAACGAGCAGTACTTC
TRBJ2-7,TRBD2,few,TRBV5-1,CASSLAGGASTYEQYF,TGCGCCAGCAGCTTGGCGGGGGGGGCTTCGACCTACGAGCAGTACTTC
TRBJ2-2,TRBD1,NA,TRBV18,CASSPSGQRTGELFF,TGTGCCAGCTCACCCTCGGGACAGAGAACCGGGGAGCTGTTTTTT
TRBJ2-7,TRBD1,NA,TRBV18,CASSLRQGVSYEQYF,TGTGCCAGCTCTCTACGACAGGGAGTTTCCTACGAGCAGTACTTC
TRBJ1-3,NA,NA,TRBV4-1,CASSQLRDKGRSGNTIYF,TGCGCCAGCAGCCAACTCCGGGACAAAGGCCGCTCTGGAAACACCATATATTTT
TRBJ2-7,TRBD1,NA,TRBV27,CASKRQGYEQYF,TGTGCCAGCAAACGACAGGGCTACGAGCAGTACTTC
TRBJ2-7,TRBD1,NA,TRBV25-1,CASSGGTGAPLEQYF,TGTGCCAGCAGTGGGGGGACAGGGGCGCCCCTGGAGCAGTACTTC
TRBJ2-3,TRBD2,NA,TRBV5-4,CASSFRPGLAADTQYF,TGTGCCAGCAGCTTCCGTCCGGGACTAGCAGCAGATACGCAGTATTTT
TRBJ1-5,TRBD1,NA,TRBV19,CASRGTGDQPQHF,TGTGCCAGTAGAGGGACAGGGGATCAGCCCCAGCATTTT
TRBJ1-2,TRBD1,NA,TRBV7-2,CASSTPWTGGGGYTF,TGTGCCAGCAGCACCCCTTGGACAGGGGGAGGTGGCTACACCTTC
TRBJ2-3,TRBD2,NA,TRBV14,CASSQERGSSGASDTQYF,TGTGCCAGCAGCCAAGAAAGAGGCAGTAGCGGGGCATCAGATACGCAGTATTTT
TRBJ2-1,NA,NA,TRBV4-2,CASSQPLWDVNEQFF,TGTGCCAGCAGCCAGCCCCTCTGGGACGTCAATGAGCAGTTCTTC
TRBJ1-1,TRBD1,NA,TRBV6-1,CAIDRTGGVSEAFF,TGTGCCATCGACAGGACAGGGGGGGTATCTGAAGCTTTCTTT
TRBJ1-1,NA,few,TRBV19,CASRGDLTNTEAFF,TGTGCCAGCAGAGGGGACCTCACGAACACTGAAGCTTTCTTT
TRBJ1-2,NA,once,TRBV7-2,CASSLDSRDGYYGYTF,TGTGCCAGCAGCTTAGATAGTCGGGACGGATACTATGGCTACACCTTC
TRBJ2-5,TRBD1,NA,TRBV4-1,CASSQVWTGQETQYF,TGCGCCAGCAGCCAAGTGTGGACAGGGCAAGAGACCCAGTACTTC
TRBJ2-6,NA,NA,TRBV6-1,CASTGSGANVLTF,TGTGCCAGCACGGGCTCTGGGGCCAACGTCCTGACTTTC